The 9 T cell receptor beta chains reported below all come from one sample, sequenced in a study of T cell changes during pregnancy in multiple sclerosis. TCRdb's table, derived via immunoSEQ multiplex PCR, lists solely in-frame clones and lacks some. The data contain over 25,000 clones, 90% of them singletons. The sample was CD4+ T cells from peripheral blood mononuclear cells, taken in the second trimester of pregnancy. These receptors were obtained from a female donor in good health, enrolled as a control in a pregnancy study.

The CDR3 spells CASSLGGGRTDTQYF. The CDR3 DNA reads as TGCGCCAGCAGCTTGGGGGGGGGACGCACAGATACGCAGTATTTT. V gene TRBV5-1 combines with J gene TRBJ2-3; 7 nucleotides line up with TRBD2. The CDR3 covers 15 residues. V was clipped by 0 bases and J by 1 base; unmatched bases: 2. Germline V gives CDR1 SGHRS, CDR2 YFSETQ.

The CDR3 DNA reads TGCGCCAGCAGCGCCGGAGGATTTAGCTCCTACGAGCAGTACTTC. It yields the protein CASSAGGFSSYEQYF. The chain couples TRBV5-1 to TRBJ2-7; tentatively, D is TRBD2 (5 bases). This CDR3 region has 15 residues. V dropped 4 bases and J dropped 0 bases, with 14 bases sitting between them. The germline gives CDR1 SGHRS, CDR2 YFSETQ.

The chain recombines TRBV18 with TRBJ2-7; D ambiguous. V lost 4 bases and J lost 0, with 7 bases in between. This CDR3 spans 13 amino acids. Germline assignment: CDR1 KGHSH and CDR2 LQKENI. The CDR3 DNA reads TGTGCCAGCTCACTTTCGAGCTCCTACGAGCAGTACTTC. It yields the protein CASSLSSSYEQYF.

This chain uses TRBV25-1 with TRBJ1-2; D remains ambiguous. Germline CDR1 reads MGHDK; CDR2 reads SYGVNS. The CDR3 loop spans 12 amino acids. Trimming took off 4 bases at V and 8 bases at J, with 11 bases between the two ends. The chain's CDR3 is CASSGRVEGYTF. The DNA for the CDR3 is TGTGCCAGCAGTGGACGCGTGGAGGGCTACACCTTC.

The chain is built from TRBV4-2 and TRBJ2-3; perhaps TRBD2 as D (6 bases). CDR1 is LGHNA, CDR2 YNFKEQ, per germline. CDR3 length: 16 residues. The V gene lost 0 bases and the J gene lost 4 bases, with 14 bases spanning the gap. The CDR3 reads CASSQEGRAGPDTQYF. CDR3 nucleotides: TGTGCCAGCAGCCAAGAAGGGCGGGCGGGACCAGATACGCAGTATTTT.

The chain carries TRBV27 and TRBJ1-1; 9 nucleotides agree with TRBD1. Germline values: CDR1 MNHEY, CDR2 SMNVEV (reference sequence). This CDR3 contains 15 residues. J gave up 0 bases and V 3 bases, and 2 bases lay outside the gene matches. The CDR3, as DNA: TGTGCCAGCAGTTTGGGACAGGGAGTGAACACTGAAGCTTTCTTT. This gives the protein CASSLGQGVNTEAFF.

The V and J genes are TRBV25-1 and TRBJ2-2, with D possibly matching TRBD2 (5 bases). V was shortened by 6 bases and J by 7 bases, with 21 bases between the two germline ends. The CDR3 spans 16 residues. Germline V CDR1 and CDR2: MGHDK, SYGVNS. CDR3 loop: CASSKRVPRDNGELFF. The DNA for the CDR3 is TGTGCCAGCAGCAAGCGAGTGCCGAGGGATAACGGGGAGCTGTTTTTT.

The chain joins TRBV7-2 to TRBJ1-2; tentatively, D is TRBD1 (5 bases). The CDR3 sequence is 15 residues long. CDR1 and CDR2 from the germline V gene are SGHTA and FQGNSA. V lost 4 bases and J lost 7, with 19 bases in between. The CDR3 DNA reads as TGTGCCAGCAGCTGGGGGGACCGCTCCTCGGGTGGCTACACCTTC. This sequence encodes CASSWGDRSSGGYTF.

The genes are TRBV19 and TRBJ2-3, with 12 bases lining up with TRBD2. The CDR3 spans 16 residues. With V trimmed by 2 bases and J by 2 bases, 2 bases remained unmatched. Germline V gene data show CDR1 as LNHDA and CDR2 as SQIVND (reference sequence). The CDR3 coding sequence is TGTGCCAGTAGTATAACTAGCGGGGGGCACACAGATACGCAGTATTTT. Translated: CASSITSGGHTDTQYF.